The 23 T cell receptor beta chains listed next were all sequenced from one sample in a study of blood T cell repertoires in COVID-19. The data were produced by immunoSEQ multiplex PCR, yet TCRdb's version contains in-frame clones alone and is incomplete. The sample includes approximately 74,000 clones, around 90% of them seen just once. Input material: peripheral blood. All receptors derive from an older woman with active COVID-19.

There are a few counts of this clone. CDR3 loop: CATSRDKQGPLTNEKLFF. The CDR3 DNA reads TGTGCCACCAGCAGAGATAAGCAGGGCCCCCTGACTAATGAAAAACTGTTTTTT. J is TRBJ1-4 and V is TRBV15, with D possibly matching TRBD1 (5 bases). Trimming removed 0 bases from V and 2 bases from J, with 16 bases in between. Looked up from germline, CDR1 is LNHNV and CDR2 is YYDKDF (reference sequence). This CDR3 is built from 18 residues.

This chain joins TRBV30 and TRBJ1-1; 7 bases line up with TRBD1. The CDR3 has 14 residues. The V and J ends lost 3 bases and 4 bases, in that order; junction bases with no gene match: 8. The germline V gene encodes CDR1 GTSNPN and CDR2 SVGIG (reference sequence). CDR3 residues: CAWSSLRDSTEAFF. The CDR3 bases are TGTGCCTGGAGCTCCTTGCGGGACAGCACTGAAGCTTTCTTT.

The chain couples TRBV10-3 to TRBJ1-1, with unresolved D. Per germline, CDR1 ENHRY and CDR2 SYGVKD. Deletions cut 2 bases from V and 8 bases from J, with 9 bases between. The CDR3 runs 12 residues. CDR3 amino acids: CAISEPPLEAFF. CDR3 DNA: TGTGCCATCAGTGAGCCCCCCCTCGAAGCTTTCTTT.

This clone came up a few times. The chain recombines TRBV15 with TRBJ1-2; a weak D match, TRBD1 (6 bases). The CDR3 length is 13 residues. Trimming took off 5 bases at V and 8 bases at J, with 15 bases between the two ends. Per the germline V gene, CDR1 is LNHNV and CDR2 is YYDKDF (reference sequence). The CDR3 loop is CATSDRPNSGYTF. Here the CDR3 DNA reads TGTGCCACCAGCGACAGGCCTAACTCGGGCTACACCTTC.

In nucleotides, the CDR3 is TGTGCCAGCAGAGACGGGACTAGCAACAATGAGCAGTTCTTC. It encodes CASRDGTSNNEQFF. The chain couples TRBV6-5 to TRBJ2-1; 9 nucleotides line up with TRBD2. Germline loops: CDR1 MNHEY, CDR2 SVGAGI. The CDR3 spans 14 residues. The V segment lost 6 bases and the J segment 5 bases; nucleotides outside the gene matches: 5.

The V gene is TRBV5-6, the J gene TRBJ2-7, with D possibly TRBD2 on 6 matching bases. The CDR3 sequence is 15 residues long. CDR1 SGHDT and CDR2 YYEEEE come from the germline V gene. The V end was cut by 4 bases, the J end by 3 bases, with 17 bases between. The CDR3: CASSPWGGTSYEQYF. Written as DNA, the CDR3 is TGTGCCAGCAGCCCATGGGGAGGAACTAGCTACGAGCAGTACTTC.

The chain recombines TRBV4-2 with TRBJ2-3; 8 bases agree with TRBD2. This CDR3 has 17 amino acids. J lost 1 base, V lost 4 bases, and 10 bases had no gene match. CDR1 and CDR2 from the germline V gene are LGHNA and YNFKEQ. The CDR3 coding sequence is TGTGCCAGCAGCCTGACCCAGCGGGGGTTGGGCACAGATACGCAGTATTTT. Its protein is CASSLTQRGLGTDTQYF.

The chain joins TRBV5-1 to TRBJ2-7; D call uncertain. CDR3 length equals 14 residues. With 4 bases removed from V and 6 bases from J, the gap between germline ends came to 17 bases. Germline lookup yields CDR1 SGHRS and CDR2 YFSETQ. Here the CDR3 DNA reads TGCGCCAGCAGCCTTACTGGGCTGTATCTCGAGCAGTACTTC. Amino acids: CASSLTGLYLEQYF.

This rearrangement joins TRBV13 to TRBJ2-7; D might be TRBD2 (5 bases). The CDR3 consists of 13 residues. Germline CDR1 is PRHDT and CDR2 is FYEKMQ (reference sequence). Between the trimmed V and J ends, which lost 7 bases and 1 base, there was a span of 11 bases. This chain's CDR3 is CASKEAGSYEQYF. The CDR3 nucleotides read TGTGCCAGCAAGGAGGCAGGATCCTACGAGCAGTACTTC.

The chain has TRBV6-5 and TRBJ2-1, with 8 nucleotides matching TRBD1. The CDR3 consists of 12 residues. The V gene end was trimmed by 8 bases and the J gene end by 7 bases; junction bases not matched to a gene: 4. Germline CDR1 is MNHEY and CDR2 is SVGAGI. The CDR3 DNA sequence: TGTGCCAGCGTGGGACAGGTGAATGAGCAGTTCTTC. As protein: CASVGQVNEQFF.

The CDR3 reads CATSSGINYGYTF. The CDR3 DNA reads TGTGCCACCTCCAGCGGGATTAACTATGGCTACACCTTC. The V and J genes are TRBV28 and TRBJ1-2; D remains ambiguous. From germline, CDR1 is MDHEN and CDR2 SYDVKM. V gave up 10 bases and J gave up 1 base, with 13 bases separating them. The CDR3 consists of 13 residues.

The rearrangement links TRBV11-2 to TRBJ2-5; TRBD2 agrees at 8 bases. Germline V gene data show CDR1 as SGHAT and CDR2 as FQNNGV. This CDR3 is built from 15 residues. V shed 9 bases, J shed 1 base, and the junction held 10 bases outside the gene matches. The CDR3 region has the DNA TGTGCCAGTAATAAAGGCGGGGGGATCCAAGAGACCCAGTACTTC. Translated: CASNKGGGIQETQYF.

The DNA for the CDR3 is TGTGCCAGCAGCCATGGACAGGGTGGCCAAGAGACCCAGTACTTC. Translation gives CASSHGQGGQETQYF. V usage is TRBV14 and J usage is TRBJ2-5; the match to TRBD1 covers 8 bases. V lost 3 bases to trimming and J lost 1 base; unmatched junction nucleotides: 4. Per germline, CDR1 SGHDN and CDR2 FVKESK. This CDR3 contains 15 residues. Looking up the rest from reference TRBV14 and TRBJ2-5 gives the full variable domain: EAGVTQFPSHSVIEKGQTVTLRCDPISGHDNLYWYRRVMGKEIKFLLHFVKESKQDESGMPNNRFLAERTGGTYSTLKVQPAELEDSGVYFCASSHGQGGQETQYFGPGTRLLVL.

This CDR3 is CASSLLASRNEQFF. CDR3 coding DNA: TGTGCCAGCAGCTTACTTGCTAGCAGGAATGAGCAGTTCTTC. This sequence joins TRBV7-2 and TRBJ2-1, with D possibly matching TRBD2 (5 bases). This CDR3 is 14 amino acids long. Germline loops: CDR1 SGHTA, CDR2 FQGNSA. The V end was cut by 2 bases, the J end by 7 bases, with 12 bases between.

The J gene is TRBJ2-2, the V gene TRBV9; no reliable D call. CDR3 size: 13 residues. CDR1 SGDLS and CDR2 YYNGEE come from the germline V gene. Trimming took 4 bases from V and 7 from J, leaving 11 bases between them. The CDR3 DNA reads TGTGCCAGCAGCCCCCTCCGAGGCGGGGAGCTGTTTTTT. This sequence encodes CASSPLRGGELFF. Supplemented by reference TRBV9 and TRBJ2-2, the full variable domain reads DSGVTQTPKHLITATGQRVTLRCSPRSGDLSVYWYQQSLDQGLQFLIQYYNGEERAKGNILERFSAQQFPDLHSELNLSSLELGDSALYFCASSPLRGGELFFGEGSRLTVL.

This clone was seen only once. V gene TRBV5-1 combines with J gene TRBJ2-1; 7 nucleotides align to TRBD2. The CDR3 totals 16 residues. J was trimmed by 10 bases and V by 4 bases; bases with no gene match: 17. Germline V gene lookup returns CDR1 SGHRS and CDR2 YFSETQ. CDR3 sequence: CASSPTPGGGRYEQFF. The CDR3 DNA follows: TGCGCCAGCAGCCCCACGCCCGGTGGCGGGAGATACGAGCAGTTCTTC.

J is TRBJ2-3 and V is TRBV27; 14 nucleotides agree with TRBD2. The germline V gene encodes CDR1 MNHEY and CDR2 SMNVEV (reference sequence). This CDR3 has 17 amino acids. Trimming cost V 3 bases and J 2 bases; bases outside gene matches: 4. Here the CDR3 reads CASSFGLAGGNTDTQYF. The CDR3 DNA sequence: TGTGCCAGCAGTTTTGGACTAGCGGGAGGTAACACAGATACGCAGTATTTT.

This clone was seen only once. The rearrangement joins TRBV10-2 to TRBJ2-7; TRBD1 matches at 8 bases. The CDR3 covers 16 residues. The ends lost 5 bases at V and 3 bases at J; junction bases unmatched: 12. Germline CDR1 and CDR2: WSHSY and SAAADI. The CDR3: CASSPKAGQGYYEQYF. In nucleotides, the CDR3 is TGCGCCAGCAGTCCGAAAGCCGGACAGGGCTACTACGAGCAGTACTTC.

The V gene is TRBV5-8, the J gene TRBJ2-7, with D perhaps matching TRBD2 (5 bases). V dropped 3 bases and J dropped 1 base, with 8 bases sitting between them. Germline lookup yields CDR1 SGHTS and CDR2 YDEGEE. This CDR3 contains 13 residues. This chain's CDR3 is CASSSGESYEQYF. The CDR3 coding sequence is TGTGCCAGCAGCTCCGGGGAATCCTACGAGCAGTACTTC. The entire variable domain, with the rest obtained from reference TRBV5-8 and TRBJ2-7, is as follows: EAGVTQSPTHLIKTRGQQATLRCSPISGHTSVYWYQQALGLGLQFLLWYDEGEERNRGNFPPRFSGRQFPNYSSELNVNALELEDSALYLCASSSGESYEQYFGPGTRLTVT.

This chain links TRBV27 with TRBJ2-1; 13 nucleotides match TRBD2. The CDR3 is 16 amino acids. Trimming at V came to 6 bases and at J to 3 bases, leaving 5 bases not matched to a gene. CDR1 is MNHEY, CDR2 SMNVEV, per germline (reference sequence). The CDR3 sequence: CASSLGTSGDYNEQFF. The CDR3 nucleotides read TGTGCCAGCAGCCTAGGGACTAGCGGGGACTACAATGAGCAGTTCTTC.

A few counts support this clone. One end of the junction does not line up with germline, which may come from a read error. The chain has TRBV28 and TRBJ1-1; weak D call: TRBD1 (5 bases). Germline CDR1 and CDR2: MDHEN and SYDVKM. This CDR3 comprises 16 residues. Here the CDR3 reads CASNLGHAAGDTEAFF. CDR3 sequence (DNA): TGTGCCAGCAATTTAGGACACGCGGCTGGGGACACTGAAGCTTTCTTT.

J is TRBJ2-1 and V is TRBV28; 9 bases match TRBD2. CDR3 size: 14 residues. Germline V gives CDR1 MDHEN, CDR2 SYDVKM. The ends lost 2 bases at V and 9 bases at J; junction bases unmatched: 5. The CDR3 region has the DNA TGTGCCAGCAGTTTAGCGGGAGGGCCGAGTGAGCAGTTCTTC. Protein: CASSLAGGPSEQFF.

The gene calls are TRBV28 and TRBJ2-7, with TRBD2 as a possible D gene (5 bases). V lost 6 bases and J 2 bases, leaving 14 bases between the germline ends. The germline V gene has CDR1 MDHEN and CDR2 SYDVKM. The CDR3 length is 14 residues. The CDR3 is CASSLLGSTYEQYF. The CDR3 DNA reads TGTGCCAGCAGCTTGTTGGGGAGTACCTACGAGCAGTACTTC.